The clone carrying this T cell receptor beta chain was detected a few times. Antigen specificity is unknown. V was shortened by 4 bases and J by 3 bases, with 10 bases between the two germline ends. Germline assignment: CDR1 SNHLY and CDR2 FYNNEI. The CDR3 consists of 13 residues. Amplified TCR beta CDR3 regions came from RNA transcripts. TCR CDR3 regions were first amplified by RT-PCR with HTBI primers. A single record per CDR3 protein comes from TCRdb applying MiXCR to the multiplex PCR reads. The sample has around 540,000 distinct CDR3 sequences; roughly 46% are singletons. These data originate in a study of T cells in Graves' hyperthyroidism and ophthalmopathy. Broader study findings: Classification by a 13 V-J model distinguished ophthalmopathy from stable hyperthyroidism.

The TCR was taken from a woman aged 18-29 years with Graves' hyperthyroidism. The V and J genes are TRBV2 and TRBJ2-7; tentative D call: TRBD1 (6 bases). What was sequenced was peripheral blood or thyroid tissue (not recorded which). CDR3 nucleotide sequence: TGTGCCAGCAGTGGAGAGGACAGCTACGAGCAGTACTTC. Residues: CASSGEDSYEQYF.